This T cell receptor (beta chain) was captured by sequencing in a study of CD8+ T cells in alopecia areata. Regarding the study as a whole: Amid tofacitinib therapy, many expanded lesional clones stayed present in scalp and blood. Scalp specimens additionally yield sequences from normal skin's resident alphabeta T cells.

Investigators isolated RNA and reverse transcribed it into cDNA to act as the sequencing template. Measured with immunoSEQ multiplex PCR; TCRdb has only the in-frame clones, and not every one. The data show about 210,000 clones, roughly 66% seen once. A remark on this clone: Its matching antigen is unknown.

Treatment: oral pan-JAK inhibitor, 5-10 mg twice daily. Lesional scalp punch biopsies and peripheral blood were collected from alopecia areata patients. Source: CD4+ T cells sorted from blood, taken at roughly week 45, from a patient treated with tofacitinib. The receptor comes from a human donor with alopecia areata.

CDR3 sequence: CASRPGADPNYGYTF. The CDR3 nucleotides read TGTGCCAGCAGGCCCGGGGCGGATCCGAACTATGGCTACACCTTC. V is TRBV6-5 and J is TRBJ1-2, with D perhaps TRBD1 (5 bases). Germline V lookup: CDR1 MNHEY, CDR2 SVGAGI. This CDR3 is 15 amino acids long. V lost 6 bases, J lost 2 bases, and 16 bases lay in between.